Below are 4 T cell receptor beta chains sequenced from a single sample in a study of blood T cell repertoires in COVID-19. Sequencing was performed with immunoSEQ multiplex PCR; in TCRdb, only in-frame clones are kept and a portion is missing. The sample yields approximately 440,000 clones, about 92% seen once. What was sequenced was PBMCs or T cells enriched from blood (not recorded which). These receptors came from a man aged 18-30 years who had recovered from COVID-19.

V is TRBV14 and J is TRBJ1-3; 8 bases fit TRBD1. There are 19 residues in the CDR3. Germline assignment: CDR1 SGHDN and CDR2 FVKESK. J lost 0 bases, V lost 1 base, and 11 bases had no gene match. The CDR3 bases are TGTGCCAGCAGCCAAGTTGCCACGGGACAGGCAGACTCTGGAAACACCATATATTTT. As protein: CASSQVATGQADSGNTIYF.

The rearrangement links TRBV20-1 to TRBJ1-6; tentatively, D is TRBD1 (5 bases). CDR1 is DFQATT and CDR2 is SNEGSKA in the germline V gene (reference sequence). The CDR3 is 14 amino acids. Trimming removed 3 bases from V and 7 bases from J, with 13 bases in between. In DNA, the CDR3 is TGCAGTGCTAGTTCGTCGACAGCAAATTCACCCCTCCACTTT. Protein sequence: CSASSSTANSPLHF.

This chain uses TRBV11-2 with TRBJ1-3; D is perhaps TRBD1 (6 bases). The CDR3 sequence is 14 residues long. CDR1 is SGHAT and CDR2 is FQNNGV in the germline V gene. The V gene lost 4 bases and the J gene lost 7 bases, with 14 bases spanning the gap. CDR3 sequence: CASSSIHRANTIYF. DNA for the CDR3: TGTGCCAGCAGCTCTATCCACAGGGCGAACACCATATATTTT.

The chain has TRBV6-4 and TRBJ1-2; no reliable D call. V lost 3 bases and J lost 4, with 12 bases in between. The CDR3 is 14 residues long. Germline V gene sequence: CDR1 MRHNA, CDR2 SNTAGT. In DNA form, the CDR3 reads TGTGCCAGCAGTGAAAGCACGGAGACCTATGGCTACACCTTC. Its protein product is CASSESTETYGYTF.